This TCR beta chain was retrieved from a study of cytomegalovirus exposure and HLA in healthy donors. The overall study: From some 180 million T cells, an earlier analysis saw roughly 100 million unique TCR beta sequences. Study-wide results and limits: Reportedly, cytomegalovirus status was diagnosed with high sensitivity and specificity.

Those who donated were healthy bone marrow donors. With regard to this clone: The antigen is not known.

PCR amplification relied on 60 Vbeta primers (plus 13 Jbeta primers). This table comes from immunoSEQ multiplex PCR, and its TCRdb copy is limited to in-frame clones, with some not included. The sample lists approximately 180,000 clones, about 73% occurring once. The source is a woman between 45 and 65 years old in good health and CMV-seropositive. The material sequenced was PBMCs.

CDR3 sequence reads: CASSVGGRQYNEQFF. The CDR3 DNA reads as TGTGCCAGCAGCGTAGGGGGGCGGCAATACAATGAGCAGTTCTTC. The gene calls are TRBV9 and TRBJ2-1; possible D gene TRBD1, 6 bases. V gave up 0 bases and J gave up 4 bases, with 11 bases separating them. CDR3 length: 15 residues. Germline assignment: CDR1 SGDLS and CDR2 YYNGEE. Together with reference TRBV9 and TRBJ2-1, the CDR3 gives the full variable domain: DSGVTQTPKHLITATGQRVTLRCSPRSGDLSVYWYQQSLDQGLQFLIQYYNGEERAKGNILERFSAQQFPDLHSELNLSSLELGDSALYFCASSVGGRQYNEQFFGPGTRLTVL.